A selection of T cell receptor beta chains follows, all from one sample in a study of early T cells in non-severe SARS-CoV-2 infection. TCRdb reprocessed the 5' RACE reads via MiXCR and lists one record per CDR3 protein. The sample has 24,000 or so distinct CDR3 sequences; approximately 6% are singletons. The source material was whole blood. The receptors here all came from an adult who was a healthcare worker with PCR-confirmed SARS-CoV-2 infection or an uninfected control (not recorded which). Both conserved end residues are part of each CDR3. Each record gives: V gene, clone size, D gene, J gene, CDR3 protein, CDR3 DNA. D genes are given only for firm matches. Size tells how often a clone was seen (once, few, many) or the class of an expanded clone, and some rows leave it out.

TRBV7-9	many	NA	TRBJ1-1	CASSLTVRGWNTEAFF	TGTGCCAGCAGCTTAACCGTCCGGGGTTGGAACACTGAAGCTTTCTTT
TRBV11-2	few	NA	TRBJ2-1	CASSAQARGYEQFF	TGTGCCAGCAGCGCGCAAGCCAGGGGCTATGAGCAGTTCTTC
TRBV6-5	NA	NA	TRBJ1-2	CASSYSRNGYTF	TGTGCCAGCAGTTATAGTAGGAACGGCTACACCTTC
TRBV5-5	NA	NA	TRBJ2-7	CASSLLGDSDYEQYF	TGTGCCAGCAGCTTGTTAGGCGACAGTGACTACGAGCAGTACTTC
TRBV6-5	few	NA	TRBJ1-1	CASRRPTLGTEAFF	TGTGCCAGCAGACGACCGACCTTGGGCACTGAAGCTTTCTTT
TRBV11-2	few	TRBD1	TRBJ2-7	CASSLGRDRAREQYF	TGTGCCAGCAGCTTAGGGAGGGACAGGGCTCGGGAGCAGTACTTC
TRBV11-2	many	NA	TRBJ2-5	CASSPRGASETQYF	TGTGCCAGCAGCCCGAGGGGGGCATCGGAGACCCAGTACTTC
TRBV27	few	TRBD2	TRBJ2-3	CASSWVAGTDTQYF	TGTGCCAGCAGTTGGGTAGCGGGGACAGATACGCAGTATTTT
TRBV20-1	few	NA	TRBJ2-1	CSARAMTTPNEQFF	TGCAGTGCTAGAGCGATGACTACCCCCAATGAGCAGTTCTTC
TRBV27	NA	TRBD1	TRBJ1-2	CASSLSDRGDGYTF	TGTGCCAGCAGTCTCTCGGACAGGGGGGATGGCTACACCTTC
TRBV28	many	TRBD1	TRBJ2-3	CASSFPGTGDDTQYF	TGTGCCAGCAGTTTCCCAGGGACAGGGGACGATACGCAGTATTTT
TRBV5-4	many	NA	TRBJ2-1	CASSHFSHDNEQFF	TGTGCCAGCAGCCACTTTAGCCATGACAATGAGCAGTTCTTC
TRBV27	many	TRBD2	TRBJ2-1	CASSLSGGPYNEQFF	TGTGCCAGCAGCCTTAGCGGGGGGCCTTACAATGAGCAGTTCTTC
TRBV11-2	many	NA	TRBJ1-1	CASSLEGTNTEAFF	TGTGCCAGCAGCTTAGAGGGCACGAACACTGAAGCTTTCTTT
TRBV4-3	many	NA	TRBJ1-4	CASSQDRSWGRGEKLFF	TGCGCCAGCAGCCAAGATAGGTCTTGGGGACGTGGTGAAAAACTGTTTTTT
TRBV20-1	many	TRBD1	TRBJ2-7	CSAFLKPTGNIYEQYF	TGCAGTGCTTTCCTGAAACCGACAGGGAATATTTACGAGCAGTACTTC
TRBV21-1	few	NA	TRBJ2-7	CASSRRPVSYEQYF	TGTGCCAGCAGCAGACGACCAGTCTCCTACGAGCAGTACTTC
TRBV5-1	many	NA	TRBJ1-2	CASSLIPLRGGAYGYTF	TGCGCCAGCAGCTTGATTCCTCTGAGGGGCGGTGCATATGGCTACACCTTC
TRBV2	many	TRBD1	TRBJ1-5	CASSGTGGRQPQHF	TGTGCCAGCAGTGGAACAGGGGGCAGGCAGCCCCAGCATTTT
TRBV20-1	NA	NA	TRBJ2-3	CSASWPTGADTQYF	TGCAGTGCTAGTTGGCCGACTGGGGCAGATACGCAGTATTTT